A single sample is the source of the 29 T cell receptor beta chains below, sequenced in a study of blood T cell repertoires in COVID-19. Sequenced by immunoSEQ multiplex PCR; TCRdb stores in-frame clones only, minus some. The data contain tens of thousands of clones, roughly 85% of them singletons. Sequencing was done on a sample of peripheral blood. These receptors were collected from a human donor in a cohort sampled during active COVID-19.

This chain connects TRBV5-4 to TRBJ2-3; perhaps TRBD1 as D (6 bases). The germline CDR1 and CDR2 sequences are SGHNT and YYREEE (reference sequence). The CDR3 runs to 14 residues. V was pared by 3 bases and J by 2 bases, with 10 bases between. The CDR3 reads CASSSRDTTDTQYF. DNA for the CDR3: TGTGCCAGCAGCTCTCGGGACACCACAGATACGCAGTATTTT.

CDR3 in DNA: TGCGCCAGCAGCTTGGCCGGTAGTAGGGGGGAGACCCAGTACTTC. Translated, it gives CASSLAGSRGETQYF. This chain connects TRBV5-1 to TRBJ2-5; a possible D gene is TRBD1 (6 bases). Trimming removed 0 bases from V and 5 bases from J, with 14 bases in between. Germline V gives CDR1 SGHRS, CDR2 YFSETQ. The CDR3 sequence is 15 residues long.

The chain carries TRBV11-2 and TRBJ2-7, with 11 positions matching TRBD1. Per the germline V gene, CDR1 is SGHAT and CDR2 is FQNNGV. The CDR3 has 15 residues. The V and J ends lost 5 bases and 2 bases, in that order; junction bases with no gene match: 5. CDR3 residues: CASSLDRGPPYEQYF. The CDR3 DNA reads as TGTGCCAGCAGCCTGGACAGGGGGCCTCCCTACGAGCAGTACTTC.

This chain connects TRBV6-5 to TRBJ2-1, with D possibly being TRBD1 (6 bases). Per germline, CDR1 MNHEY and CDR2 SVGAGI. This CDR3 is 15 amino acids long. Between the trimmed V and J ends, which lost 5 bases and 9 bases, there was a span of 20 bases. The CDR3 bases are TGTGCCAGCAGTCCCCTAGCCTACAGGGAGAGTGAGCAGTTCTTC. This gives the protein CASSPLAYRESEQFF.

The genes are TRBV6-5 and TRBJ2-2, with 7 bases fitting TRBD1. Trimming took 7 bases from V and 3 from J; bases not matched to a gene: 8. The germline CDR1 and CDR2 sequences are MNHEY and SVGAGI. The CDR3 totals 15 residues. The CDR3 loop is CASNNRGVDTGELFF. CDR3 nucleotide sequence: TGTGCCAGCAATAACAGGGGTGTTGACACCGGGGAGCTGTTTTTT.

V usage is TRBV27 and J usage is TRBJ1-2; no clear D gene. From germline, CDR1 is MNHEY and CDR2 SMNVEV (reference sequence). V lost 5 bases and J lost 0, with 7 bases in between. This CDR3 has 13 residues. CDR3 coding DNA: TGTGCCAGCAGTCCCCGGGCTAACTATGGCTACACCTTC. Residues: CASSPRANYGYTF.

This chain uses TRBV5-4 with TRBJ2-1; 7 nucleotides line up with TRBD2. V lost 5 bases, J lost 1 base, and 9 bases stayed unmatched. The germline V gene has CDR1 SGHNT and CDR2 YYREEE (reference sequence). The CDR3 runs to 16 residues. The CDR3 reads CASRPLSGSSYNEQFF. The CDR3, as DNA: TGTGCCAGCAGGCCACTTAGCGGGTCGTCCTACAATGAGCAGTTCTTC.

This chain connects TRBV28 to TRBJ2-7; 7 bases map to TRBD1. The germline CDR1 and CDR2 sequences are MDHEN and SYDVKM. This CDR3 is 12 amino acids long. Trimming took 8 bases from V and 1 from J; bases not matched to a gene: 2. The CDR3 reads CASRTGSYEQYF. The CDR3 bases are TGTGCCAGCCGGACAGGATCCTACGAGCAGTACTTC.

The chain joins TRBV5-1 to TRBJ1-4; the D gene is possibly TRBD1 (5 bases). Trimming pared 5 bases from V and 8 bases from J, leaving 13 bases between. The CDR3 consists of 13 residues. The germline V gene encodes CDR1 SGHRS and CDR2 YFSETQ. CDR3 nucleotides: TGCGCCAGCAGTGAACGACGGGGGGAAAAACTGTTTTTT. Translating gives CASSERRGEKLFF.

The genes are TRBV20-1 and TRBJ2-1; the D gene is possibly TRBD2 (6 bases). Germline V gene lookup returns CDR1 DFQATT and CDR2 SNEGSKA (reference sequence). V shed 3 bases and J shed 10 bases, with 22 bases lying between them. CDR3 size: 15 residues. The DNA of the CDR3 is TGCAGTGCTAGTCGCGGCAGACTAGAGGTCCCGGAGCAGTTCTTC. Protein: CSASRGRLEVPEQFF.

The chain joins TRBV4-2 to TRBJ2-4, with TRBD2 matching over 11 bases. With 0 bases clipped from V and 5 bases from J, the junction kept 6 bases outside the gene matches. CDR1 and CDR2 (germline): LGHNA, YNFKEQ. This CDR3 comprises 17 residues. The CDR3 DNA reads TGTGCCAGCAGCCAAGATCGGGTAGCGGGAGGGCAAAACATTCAGTACTTC. The encoded protein is CASSQDRVAGGQNIQYF.

The chain employs TRBV24-1 and TRBJ2-3, with 13 positions matching TRBD2. The germline CDR1 and CDR2 sequences are KGHDR and SFDVKD. The CDR3 loop spans 14 amino acids. V gave up 0 bases and J gave up 11 bases; unmatched junction bases: 1. The CDR3 sequence: CATSDLTSGGGQYF. The CDR3 DNA reads as TGTGCCACCAGTGATTTGACTAGCGGGGGGGGGCAGTATTTT.

This sequence joins TRBV28 and TRBJ2-7; D might be TRBD2 (5 bases). Between the trimmed V and J ends, which lost 3 bases and 2 bases, there was a span of 17 bases. CDR3 length: 16 amino acids. The V gene's germline CDR1 is MDHEN and CDR2 SYDVKM. CDR3 DNA sequence: TGTGCCAGCAGTTTCCGGAGGACCGAACGAACCTACGAGCAGTACTTC. It codes for CASSFRRTERTYEQYF.

The gene calls are TRBV5-4 and TRBJ1-6; 8 bases agree with TRBD1. Germline trimming cut 0 bases from V and 7 bases from J; bases unmatched to any gene: 3. Germline V gene data show CDR1 as SGHNT and CDR2 as YYREEE (reference sequence). The CDR3 extends over 15 amino acids. The CDR3 sequence: CASSLEDRVNSPLHF. The CDR3 DNA is TGTGCCAGCAGCTTGGAGGACAGGGTCAATTCACCCCTCCACTTT.

This clone was seen just once. This chain connects TRBV7-8 to TRBJ2-7; 8 nucleotides match TRBD1. This CDR3 has 15 residues. The germline CDR1 and CDR2 sequences are SGHVS and FQNEAQ. V gave up 5 bases and J gave up 2 bases; unmatched junction bases: 8. CDR3 loop: CASSPTGGYPYEQYF. CDR3 in DNA: TGTGCCAGCAGCCCTACAGGGGGATATCCCTACGAGCAGTACTTC.

The rearrangement joins TRBV12-3 or TRBV12-4 to TRBJ2-3, with D perhaps matching TRBD1 (6 bases). The length of the CDR3 is 13 residues. V was trimmed by 5 bases and J by 7 bases, leaving 13 bases between them. CDR3: CASSRQGQYTQYF. The CDR3 DNA reads TGTGCCAGCAGTCGTCAGGGACAATATACGCAGTATTTT.

V is TRBV27 and J is TRBJ2-1; TRBD2 matches at 10 bases. This CDR3 contains 15 residues. V gave up 3 bases and J gave up 7 bases; unmatched junction bases: 6. Germline CDR1 reads MNHEY; CDR2 reads SMNVEV (reference sequence). CDR3 bases: TGTGCCAGCAGTTTCCTAGCGGGGGTAAGAAATGAGCAGTTCTTC. Amino acid sequence: CASSFLAGVRNEQFF.

The chain joins TRBV2 to TRBJ1-5; D uncertain. The CDR3 has 14 residues. Germline assignment: CDR1 SNHLY and CDR2 FYNNEI. Trimming cost V 7 bases and J 0 bases, with 10 bases left between them. The CDR3 region is CASIPDSSNQPQHF. The DNA for the CDR3 is TGTGCCAGCATCCCGGACTCTAGCAATCAGCCCCAGCATTTT.

V is TRBV4-3 and J is TRBJ2-1, with D maybe TRBD2 (6 bases). This CDR3 comprises 17 residues. Trimming left V 0 bases short and J 4 bases short, with 16 bases between. CDR1 and CDR2 (germline): LGHNA, YSLEER. The CDR3 protein is CASSQDKRRERYNEQFF. CDR3 DNA sequence: TGCGCCAGCAGCCAAGATAAAAGGCGGGAACGGTACAATGAGCAGTTCTTC.

With respect to this clone: The identical CDR3 is also encoded by other nucleotide sequences in the sample. This chain joins TRBV5-1 and TRBJ1-4; D possibly corresponds to TRBD1 (5 bases). Germline loops: CDR1 SGHRS, CDR2 YFSETQ. The ends were cut back, 2 bases at V and 0 bases at J, with 5 bases in the middle. This CDR3 is built from 14 residues. In DNA, the CDR3 is TGCGCCAGCAGCTTAGGGGCAACTAATGAAAAACTGTTTTTT. As protein: CASSLGATNEKLFF.

This clone showed up just a few times. The V call is TRBV4-3, the J call TRBJ1-6; D call uncertain. The CDR3 runs to 14 residues. Germline loops: CDR1 LGHNA, CDR2 YSLEER. Trimming removed 2 bases from V and 7 bases from J, with 9 bases in between. The CDR3 DNA is TGCGCCAGCAGCCAACTACAGATAAATTCACCCCTCCACTTT. Translating gives CASSQLQINSPLHF.

The chain carries TRBV19 and TRBJ2-1, with 11 bases that match TRBD2. CDR1 is LNHDA and CDR2 is SQIVND in the germline V gene (reference sequence). V shed 4 bases, J shed 7 bases, and the junction held 9 bases outside the gene matches. CDR3 length: 16 amino acids. CDR3 protein: CASSTRLAGRMNEQFF. CDR3 nucleotides: TGTGCCAGTAGTACCCGACTAGCGGGACGGATGAATGAGCAGTTCTTC.

V is TRBV25-1 and J is TRBJ1-3; tentatively, D is TRBD1 (5 bases). In germline, CDR1 is MGHDK, CDR2 SYGVNS. Trimming took 3 bases from V and 3 from J, leaving 9 bases between them. The CDR3 has 14 amino acids. The CDR3: CASSDAGHGNTIYF. Here the CDR3 DNA reads TGTGCCAGCAGTGATGCAGGGCATGGAAACACCATATATTTT. The full variable domain, its missing parts supplied by reference TRBV25-1 and TRBJ1-3, is EADIYQTPRYLVIGTGKKITLECSQTMGHDKMYWYQQDPGMELHLIHYSYGVNSTEKGDLSSESTVSRIRTEHFPLTLESARPSHTSQYLCASSDAGHGNTIYFGEGSWLTVV.

This clone came up once. The chain couples TRBV10-3 to TRBJ2-3; TRBD1 matches 8 bases. The J segment lost 2 bases and the V segment lost 2 bases, leaving 3 bases of the junction unmatched. Germline V gene data show CDR1 as ENHRY and CDR2 as SYGVKD. This CDR3 region has 15 residues. CDR3 nucleotides: TGTGCCATCAGTGAGAACAGGGGGGCCACAGATACGCAGTATTTT. Its protein is CAISENRGATDTQYF.

This chain links TRBV7-2 with TRBJ2-5; 14 bases are a match to TRBD2. The CDR3 covers 16 residues. Losses at the gene ends were 6 bases for V and 5 bases for J; bases not matched to a gene: 8. CDR1 SGHTA and CDR2 FQGNSA come from the germline V gene. CDR3 nucleotide sequence: TGTGCCAGCAGGTTACCCGGACTAGCGGGAGGTGAGACCCAGTACTTC. This encodes CASRLPGLAGGETQYF.

The rearrangement uses TRBV27 and TRBJ1-2, with 8 positions matching TRBD1. Germline V CDR1 and CDR2: MNHEY, SMNVEV (reference sequence). The CDR3 loop spans 13 amino acids. Trimming took 5 bases from V and 8 from J; bases not matched to a gene: 7. The DNA of the CDR3 is TGTGCCAGCAGTACTCGACAGGGGTACGGCTACACCTTC. Translated: CASSTRQGYGYTF.

The J gene is TRBJ1-1, the V gene TRBV6-5, with TRBD1 identical over 7 bases. The ends lost 2 bases at V and 4 bases at J; junction bases unmatched: 10. The CDR3 length is 16 residues. Looked up from germline, CDR1 is MNHEY and CDR2 is SVGAGI. This CDR3 reads CASSYPGQARGTEAFF. CDR3 nucleotides: TGTGCCAGCAGTTACCCCGGACAGGCCCGGGGCACTGAAGCTTTCTTT.

The genes are TRBV9 and TRBJ2-3, with 8 bases identical to TRBD2. After removal of 0 bases from V and 6 bases from J, the junction contained 3 bases not matched to a gene. The CDR3 spans 14 residues. Germline CDR1 SGDLS, CDR2 YYNGEE. The chain's CDR3 is CASSVEPGGDTQYF. CDR3 coding DNA: TGTGCCAGCAGCGTAGAGCCGGGGGGGGATACGCAGTATTTT.

The chain combines TRBV18 with TRBJ1-6; unclear D gene. Between the trimmed V and J ends, which lost 2 bases and 2 bases, there was a span of 13 bases. CDR1 is KGHSH, CDR2 LQKENI, per germline. CDR3 length equals 17 residues. In nucleotides, the CDR3 is TGTGCCAGCTCACCAGGACGGAGGATCCCCTATAATTCACCCCTCCACTTT. Its protein is CASSPGRRIPYNSPLHF. The whole variable domain, remainder taken from reference TRBV18 and TRBJ1-6, is NAGVMQNPRHLVRRRGQEARLRCSPMKGHSHVYWYRQLPEEGLKFMVYLQKENIIDESGMPKERFSAEFPKEGPSILRIQQVVRGDSAAYFCASSPGRRIPYNSPLHFGNGTRLTVT.